The entry that follows covers one TCR beta chain sequence. Data came from immunoSEQ multiplex PCR; TCRdb stores just in-frame clones and leaves some out. There are under 500,000 clones in the sample; 87% occur only once, and about 2% lies in the top ten. The age range of participants was about 18 to 100 years, with residence in about two dozen US areas. Cohort placement rested on clinical history that participants reported themselves. This sample is part of a study of blood T cell repertoires in COVID-19. Whole-study context: The study drew acute and convalescent COVID-19 samples from the United States, Italy and Spain.

V dropped 2 bases and J dropped 4; count of bases not matched to a gene: 7. Germline-derived CDR1 and CDR2 are SGHDT and YYEEEE. The length of the CDR3 is 16 residues. The chain links TRBV5-6 to TRBJ2-3; 10 bases are shared with TRBD1. The TCR sequence derives from a woman aged 18-29 years with acute COVID-19. Sequenced: PBMCs or T cells enriched from blood (not recorded which). CDR3 protein: CASSFGTGARSDTQYF. For the CDR3, the DNA is TGTGCCAGCAGCTTCGGGACAGGGGCTAGGTCAGATACGCAGTATTTT.